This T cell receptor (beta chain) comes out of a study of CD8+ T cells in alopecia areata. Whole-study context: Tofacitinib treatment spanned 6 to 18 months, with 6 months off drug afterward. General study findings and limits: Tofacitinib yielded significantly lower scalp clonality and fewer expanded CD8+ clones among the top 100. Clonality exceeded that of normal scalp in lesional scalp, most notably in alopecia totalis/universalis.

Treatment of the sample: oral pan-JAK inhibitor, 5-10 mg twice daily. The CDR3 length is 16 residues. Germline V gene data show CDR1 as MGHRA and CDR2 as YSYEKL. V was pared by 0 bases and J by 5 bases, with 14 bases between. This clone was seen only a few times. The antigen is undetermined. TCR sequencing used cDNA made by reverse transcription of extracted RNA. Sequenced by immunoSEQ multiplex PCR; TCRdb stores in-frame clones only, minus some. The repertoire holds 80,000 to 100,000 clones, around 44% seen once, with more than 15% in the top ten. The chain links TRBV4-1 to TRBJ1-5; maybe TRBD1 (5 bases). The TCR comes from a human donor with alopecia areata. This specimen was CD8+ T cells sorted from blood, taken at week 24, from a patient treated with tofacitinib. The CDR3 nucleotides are TGCGCCAGCAGCCAAGATCCGGGCAGGGAGGATCAGCCCCAGCATTTT. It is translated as CASSQDPGREDQPQHF.